This is a list of T cell receptor beta chains from one sample in a study of T cell responses to AZD1222 COVID-19 vaccine. Measured with immunoSEQ multiplex PCR; TCRdb has only the in-frame clones, and not every one. Here the sample spans approximately 150,000 clones, 87% being singletons. Here the sequenced sample was peripheral blood, taken on day 0 of AZD1222 vaccination. These receptors were obtained from an adult in good health. Each CDR3 is given with its conserved first and last residue. The D gene is left open where the match is weak. The listing skips clone size in some rows; elsewhere it reads once, few, many or a size class.

clone size	V gene	D gene	J gene	CDR3 protein	CDR3 DNA
-	TRBV2	TRBD1	TRBJ1-6	CASSATPGQGPRSPLHF	TGTGCCAGCAGTGCTACCCCGGGACAGGGTCCTCGTTCACCCCTCCACTTT
-	TRBV18	TRBD1	TRBJ1-1	CASSPTGTGNTEAFF	TGTGCCAGCTCACCGACAGGGACAGGGAACACTGAAGCTTTCTTT
-	TRBV5-1	TRBD2	TRBJ2-4	CASSGGEGLKNIQYF	TGCGCCAGCAGCGGAGGGGAGGGACTTAAAAACATTCAGTACTTC
-	TRBV4-1	-	TRBJ1-5	CASSQGEQGQPQHF	TGCGCCAGCAGCCAAGGGGAGCAGGGTCAGCCCCAGCATTTT
-	TRBV19	-	TRBJ1-5	CASSMIPESNQPQHF	TGTGCCAGTAGTATGATACCCGAAAGCAATCAGCCCCAGCATTTT
-	TRBV28	TRBD1	TRBJ1-4	CASSFPGGKLFF	TGTGCCAGCAGTTTCCCAGGGGGAAAACTGTTTTTT
-	TRBV10-3	TRBD1	TRBJ1-4	CAISDTGGEEKLFF	TGTGCCATCAGTGATACAGGGGGGGAGGAAAAACTGTTTTTT
-	TRBV7-9	-	TRBJ1-2	CASTLGTGGDGYTF	TGTGCCAGCACCCTAGGGACGGGCGGGGATGGCTACACCTTC
-	TRBV4-2	TRBD2	TRBJ2-1	CASSQGLANNEQFF	TGTGCCAGCAGCCAGGGACTAGCAAACAATGAGCAGTTCTTC
-	TRBV15	-	TRBJ1-2	CATSTWGDNYGYTF	TGTGCCACCAGCACCTGGGGTGATAACTATGGCTACACCTTC
-	TRBV29-1	TRBD1	TRBJ1-2	CSVSLGQGAPGGYTF	TGCAGCGTTTCCCTGGGACAGGGGGCGCCCGGTGGCTACACCTTC
-	TRBV6-6	-	TRBJ2-2	CASSWDILSTGELFF	TGTGCCAGCAGTTGGGACATTTTAAGCACCGGGGAGCTGTTTTTT
-	TRBV11-2	TRBD1	TRBJ1-4	CASSADRGYGKLFF	TGTGCCAGCAGCGCGGACAGGGGTTACGGAAAACTGTTTTTT
-	TRBV3-1/TRBV3-2	TRBD1	TRBJ1-4	CASSLGQGEVGEKLFF	TGTGCCAGCAGCCTGGGACAGGGGGAAGTCGGTGAAAAACTGTTTTTT
-	TRBV6-5	-	TRBJ2-7	CASKGLPDYEQYF	TGTGCCAGCAAGGGGCTCCCCGACTACGAGCAGTACTTC
-	TRBV6-6	TRBD1	TRBJ2-7	CASRPGTGNSYEQYF	TGTGCCAGCAGACCCGGGACAGGAAACTCCTACGAGCAGTACTTC
-	TRBV5-5	-	TRBJ1-2	CASSPGQGPNYGYTF	TGTGCCAGCAGCCCTGGGCAGGGACCTAACTATGGCTACACCTTC
-	TRBV18	TRBD1	TRBJ2-6	CASSEARTGTLSGANVLTF	TGTGCCAGCTCAGAGGCCAGGACAGGGACCCTCTCTGGGGCCAACGTCCTGACTTTC
once	TRBV7-3	TRBD2	TRBJ2-7	CASSRGLAASYEQYF	TGTGCCAGCAGCAGGGGACTAGCGGCCTCCTACGAGCAGTACTTC
-	TRBV10-3	-	TRBJ1-2	CATLDTGYSDYGYTF	TGTGCCACCCTGGATACAGGGTATTCGGACTATGGCTACACCTTC
-	TRBV23-1	TRBD2	TRBJ2-7	CASSCPGLVFSYEQYF	TGCGCCAGCAGTTGCCCGGGACTAGTCTTCTCCTACGAGCAGTACTTC
-	TRBV3-1/TRBV3-2	-	TRBJ1-3	CASSQVLNTIYF	TGTGCCAGCAGCCAAGTTCTAAACACCATATATTTT